Presented here are 26 T cell receptor beta chains from one specimen sequenced in a study of cytotoxic CD8 clonotypes in ibrutinib-treated CLL. Generated by immunoSEQ multiplex PCR, the TCRdb table keeps only in-frame clones and is missing some. This sample has around 310,000 clones, with 70% to 80% found just once. This sample comprised PBMCs, obtained before ibrutinib treatment. The receptors were gathered from a human donor with chronic lymphocytic leukemia.

V is TRBV27 and J is TRBJ2-1; 7 bases match TRBD1. This CDR3 spans 12 amino acids. The J segment lost 8 bases and the V segment lost 6 bases, leaving 4 bases of the junction unmatched. Looked up from germline, CDR1 is MNHEY and CDR2 is SMNVEV (reference sequence). CDR3 region: CASRTGLDEQFF. The DNA for the CDR3 is TGTGCCAGCAGGACAGGGTTGGATGAGCAGTTCTTC.

The sample holds a few counts of this clone. The V and J genes are TRBV7-8 and TRBJ1-2; D is unresolved. CDR1 is SGHVS, CDR2 FQNEAQ, per germline. Trimming stripped 5 bases from V and 3 bases from J, with 13 bases between. The CDR3 loop spans 14 amino acids. The CDR3 loop is CASSPSPEHYGYTF. The CDR3 DNA reads TGTGCCAGCAGCCCGTCCCCAGAGCACTATGGCTACACCTTC.

The genes are TRBV18 and TRBJ2-6; the match to TRBD1 covers 7 bases. The trim removed 5 bases at V and 0 bases at J, leaving 16 bases unmatched. CDR3 length: 20 residues. Germline CDR1 and CDR2: KGHSH and LQKENI. The CDR3 region is CASSVTSGQLISSGANVLTF. As DNA, the CDR3 is TGTGCCAGCTCAGTCACATCGGGACAGTTAATTTCCTCTGGGGCCAACGTCCTGACTTTC.

The CDR3: CASSPSGGYSSYEQYF. The CDR3 DNA reads TGCGCCAGCAGCCCCAGCGGCGGGTACAGCTCCTACGAGCAGTACTTC. This chain connects TRBV5-1 to TRBJ2-7; possibly TRBD2 for D (5 bases). Trimming shortened V by 4 bases and J by 0 bases, and 17 bases separated the two germline ends. The CDR3 loop spans 16 amino acids. The germline V gene encodes CDR1 SGHRS and CDR2 YFSETQ.

The chain carries TRBV9 and TRBJ2-3; a weak D match, TRBD1 (6 bases). The CDR3 contains 12 residues. The germline V gene has CDR1 SGDLS and CDR2 YYNGEE. With 1 base removed from V and 9 bases from J, the gap between germline ends came to 9 bases. CDR3 protein: CASSVPDRTQYF. The CDR3 DNA follows: TGTGCCAGCAGCGTACCGGACAGAACGCAGTATTTT.

The J gene is TRBJ2-1, the V gene TRBV5-6; D remains unclear. V was trimmed by 3 bases and J by 0 bases, leaving 16 bases between them. Germline V gives CDR1 SGHDT, CDR2 YYEEEE. This CDR3 has 17 residues. CDR3 sequence: CASSSPLWTSSYNEQFF. CDR3 sequence (DNA): TGTGCCAGCAGCTCTCCCTTATGGACGAGCTCCTACAATGAGCAGTTCTTC.

The chain employs TRBV1 and TRBJ2-1; the table's D call, TRBD1, was not checked against the DNA. TRBV1 is tagged as a pseudogene. CDR3 size: 18 residues. The CDR3 DNA sequence: TGCACCAGCAGCCACCGTTTAACGACAGGGGGCCACTACAATGAGCAGTTCTTC. Residues: CTSSHRLTTGGHYNEQFF.

The chain links TRBV5-1 to TRBJ2-2; a weak D match, TRBD2 (5 bases). The CDR3 is 15 amino acids. V lost 7 bases and J 3 bases, leaving 16 bases between the germline ends. The germline gives CDR1 SGHRS, CDR2 YFSETQ. CDR3 in amino acids: CASLPGNRDTGELFF. CDR3 bases: TGCGCCAGCCTACCCGGGAACCGAGACACCGGGGAGCTGTTTTTT.

The rearrangement joins TRBV5-1 to TRBJ2-3, with TRBD2 matching 14 bases. The V and J ends lost 3 bases and 4 bases, in that order; junction bases with no gene match: 10. The CDR3 has 18 residues. Germline V gives CDR1 SGHRS, CDR2 YFSETQ. The CDR3 here is CASSSRGTSGSGADTQYF. CDR3 DNA sequence: TGCGCCAGCAGCTCCAGAGGGACTAGCGGGAGCGGCGCAGATACGCAGTATTTT. Based on the CDR3 plus reference TRBV5-1 and TRBJ2-3, the full variable domain is KAGVTQTPRYLIKTRGQQVTLSCSPISGHRSVSWYQQTPGQGLQFLFEYFSETQRNKGNFPGRFSGRQFSNSRSEMNVSTLELGDSALYLCASSSRGTSGSGADTQYFGPGTRLTVL.

V and J are TRBV15 and TRBJ1-4; D call uncertain. This CDR3 has 17 residues. V lost 0 bases to trimming and J lost 2 bases, with 13 bases between them. The V gene's germline CDR1 is LNHNV and CDR2 YYDKDF (reference sequence). In nucleotides, the CDR3 is TGTGCCACCAGCAGAGATGTCGCACCGCGTACTAATGAAAAACTGTTTTTT. This translates into CATSRDVAPRTNEKLFF.

The J gene is TRBJ1-3, the V gene TRBV4-1; D gene uncertain. Germline CDR1 is MGHRA and CDR2 is YSYEKL. V shed 1 base and J shed 4 bases, with 8 bases lying between them. The CDR3 sequence is 14 residues long. Here the CDR3 DNA reads TGCGCCAGCAGCCAAGCGGGAATGGGAAACACCATATATTTT. It is translated as CASSQAGMGNTIYF.

V is TRBV2 and J is TRBJ2-1, with 9 positions matching TRBD2. J was trimmed by 5 bases and V by 8 bases; bases with no gene match: 13. Germline V gives CDR1 SNHLY, CDR2 FYNNEI. The length of the CDR3 is 16 residues. The CDR3 spells CASRGVAGGPHNEQFF. DNA of the CDR3: TGTGCCAGCCGTGGAGTGGCGGGAGGGCCTCACAATGAGCAGTTCTTC.

This clone occurred once. This chain uses TRBV5-1 with TRBJ2-1, with 15 bases fitting TRBD2. V gave up 4 bases and J gave up 2 bases; unmatched junction bases: 4. This CDR3 is 17 amino acids long. Looked up from germline, CDR1 is SGHRS and CDR2 is YFSETQ. This CDR3 reads CASSKGLAGGPYNEQFF. CDR3 in DNA: TGCGCCAGCAGCAAGGGACTAGCGGGAGGCCCCTACAATGAGCAGTTCTTC. The whole variable domain, remainder taken from reference TRBV5-1 and TRBJ2-1, is KAGVTQTPRYLIKTRGQQVTLSCSPISGHRSVSWYQQTPGQGLQFLFEYFSETQRNKGNFPGRFSGRQFSNSRSEMNVSTLELGDSALYLCASSKGLAGGPYNEQFFGPGTRLTVL.

The chain employs TRBV27 and TRBJ1-4, with a tentative D call TRBD1 (5 bases). Per the germline V gene, CDR1 is MNHEY and CDR2 is SMNVEV (reference sequence). The V gene lost 5 bases and the J gene lost 4 bases, with 8 bases spanning the gap. The CDR3 contains 13 residues. The CDR3 DNA reads TGTGCCAGCAGTGGGACTTTTAATGAAAAACTGTTTTTT. Translating it yields CASSGTFNEKLFF.

The chain combines TRBV6-5 with TRBJ2-3; D is tentatively TRBD1 or TRBD2 (5 bases each). The CDR3 extends over 13 amino acids. CDR1 and CDR2 (germline): MNHEY, SVGAGI. Between the trimmed V and J ends, which lost 6 bases and 7 bases, there was a span of 14 bases. The CDR3, as DNA: TGTGCCAGCAGGCCCTCTGGGGGAAATACGCAGTATTTT. This gives the protein CASRPSGGNTQYF.

The V call is TRBV27, the J call TRBJ1-4, with 7 bases lining up with TRBD1. J gave up 4 bases and V 5 bases, and 16 bases lay outside the gene matches. This CDR3 is built from 18 residues. The germline V gene has CDR1 MNHEY and CDR2 SMNVEV (reference sequence). The CDR3 region has the DNA TGTGCCAGCAGTCCCGGACAGGCCGGCGGCGAAATTAATGAAAAACTGTTTTTT. It translates to CASSPGQAGGEINEKLFF.

This sequence joins TRBV5-4 and TRBJ1-1; tentative D call: TRBD1 (5 bases). The CDR3 runs to 13 residues. Trimming removed 5 bases at V and 4 bases at J, with 12 bases between. Germline values: CDR1 SGHNT, CDR2 YYREEE (reference sequence). CDR3 coding DNA: TGTGCCAGCAGTATGGGGGTGAGCACTGAAGCTTTCTTT. This codes for CASSMGVSTEAFF.

This chain joins TRBV5-4 and TRBJ2-2, with TRBD1 identical over 8 bases. Germline CDR1 reads SGHNT; CDR2 reads YYREEE (reference sequence). V shed 2 bases and J 0 bases; nucleotides not matched to a gene: 6. This CDR3 contains 17 residues. CDR3: CASSFSTGQANTGELFF. The CDR3 bases are TGTGCCAGCAGCTTCTCTACGGGACAGGCGAACACCGGGGAGCTGTTTTTT.

The V gene is TRBV4-3, the J gene TRBJ2-3; 10 bases match TRBD2. With V trimmed by 2 bases and J by 4 bases, 6 bases remained unmatched. This CDR3 spans 16 amino acids. Germline CDR1 reads LGHNA; CDR2 reads YSLEER. CDR3 in amino acids: CASSQPGTSAADTQYF. CDR3 sequence (DNA): TGCGCCAGCAGCCAACCAGGGACTAGCGCAGCAGATACGCAGTATTTT.

The chain uses TRBV12-5 and TRBJ1-3; 11 bases fit TRBD1. Germline values: CDR1 LGHNT, CDR2 FRNRAP. The CDR3 is made up of 23 amino acids. J was trimmed by 3 bases and V by 2 bases; bases with no gene match: 24. The DNA of the CDR3 is TGTGCTAGTGGTTTGTACGAACGCGTGGTTAGGACAGGGGGCAATGAAAGTGGAAACACCATATATTTT. Translated: CASGLYERVVRTGGNESGNTIYF.

The rearrangement joins TRBV11-3 to TRBJ2-1; D perhaps matches TRBD2 (6 bases). In germline, CDR1 is SGHNT, CDR2 YENEEA. This CDR3 has 14 residues. V was cut by 3 bases and J by 3 bases, with 9 bases left in between. CDR3: CASSFATSYNEQFF. CDR3 nucleotides: TGTGCCAGCAGCTTCGCGACTAGCTACAATGAGCAGTTCTTC.

This chain links TRBV9 with TRBJ1-1; D uncertain. Germline CDR1 is SGDLS and CDR2 is YYNGEE. Trimming took off 0 bases at V and 1 base at J, with 10 bases between the two ends. The CDR3 covers 15 residues. The DNA of the CDR3 is TGTGCCAGCAGCGTAGATTACAGTCGGAACACTGAAGCTTTCTTT. Residues: CASSVDYSRNTEAFF.

J is TRBJ2-1 and V is TRBV5-1, with no clear D. The CDR3 is 16 residues long. Germline loops: CDR1 SGHRS, CDR2 YFSETQ. V shed 0 bases and J shed 4 bases, with 14 bases lying between them. CDR3 loop: CASSLGADGEYNEQFF. The CDR3 DNA reads TGCGCCAGCAGCTTGGGGGCGGATGGGGAATACAATGAGCAGTTCTTC.

V gene TRBV6-1 combines with J gene TRBJ2-1, with 8 bases matching TRBD2. The trim removed 2 bases at V and 7 bases at J, leaving 7 bases unmatched. The germline V gene encodes CDR1 MNHNS and CDR2 SASEGT. This CDR3 is built from 15 residues. The CDR3 spells CASSEMVAGWNEQFF. CDR3 bases: TGTGCCAGCAGTGAAATGGTAGCGGGATGGAATGAGCAGTTCTTC.

The V gene is TRBV7-6, the J gene TRBJ1-2; D is perhaps TRBD1 (5 bases). V was shortened by 1 base and J by 8 bases, with 17 bases between the two germline ends. Germline lookup yields CDR1 SGHVS and CDR2 FNYEAQ. CDR3 length: 15 residues. CDR3 in amino acids: CASSLGRGGADGYTF. The CDR3 DNA is TGTGCCAGCAGCTTAGGTAGGGGTGGGGCCGACGGCTACACCTTC.

The V and J genes are TRBV5-4 and TRBJ2-3; D is possibly TRBD1 (5 bases). V was trimmed by 0 bases and J by 4 bases, leaving 9 bases between them. The CDR3 is 14 amino acids. Germline V gene data show CDR1 as SGHNT and CDR2 as YYREEE (reference sequence). CDR3 nucleotides: TGTGCCAGCAGCTTGGTTGGGGCGGCAGATACGCAGTATTTT. Translating gives CASSLVGAADTQYF. The complete variable domain, with remaining parts taken from reference TRBV5-4 and TRBJ2-3, reads ETGVTQSPTHLIKTRGQQVTLRCSSQSGHNTVSWYQQALGQGPQFIFQYYREEENGRGNFPPRFSGLQFPNYSSELNVNALELDDSALYLCASSLVGAADTQYFGPGTRLTVL.